This T cell receptor beta chain was recorded in a study of CD8 T cells in ankylosing spondylitis. TCRdb re-called the 5' RACE reads with MiXCR, one entry per CDR3 protein. The sample has more than 250,000 distinct CDR3 sequences, approximately 8.2% seen once. Germline CDR1 and CDR2: ENHRY and SYGVKD. Trimming cost V 6 bases and J 1 base; bases outside gene matches: 3. The CDR3 totals 14 residues. Study results and caveats: Matched ankylosing spondylitis synovial fluid reportedly contained a significantly enriched population of disease-linked clones. Ankylosing spondylitis blood seemed to carry a telltale TCR beta motif made of several highly homologous variants. Relatively scarce in peripheral blood, disease-linked clones were CD8+.

Points on this clonotype: Its specificity is unknown.

The receptor comes from a male donor with ankylosing spondylitis. The sequenced sample was blood, either unsorted or a sorted T cell fraction (not recorded which). The chain combines TRBV10-3 with TRBJ2-5; TRBD1 matches at 9 bases. This CDR3 reads CAISGQGPQETQYF. In DNA form, the CDR3 reads TGTGCCATCAGCGGACAGGGGCCCCAAGAGACCCAGTACTTC.